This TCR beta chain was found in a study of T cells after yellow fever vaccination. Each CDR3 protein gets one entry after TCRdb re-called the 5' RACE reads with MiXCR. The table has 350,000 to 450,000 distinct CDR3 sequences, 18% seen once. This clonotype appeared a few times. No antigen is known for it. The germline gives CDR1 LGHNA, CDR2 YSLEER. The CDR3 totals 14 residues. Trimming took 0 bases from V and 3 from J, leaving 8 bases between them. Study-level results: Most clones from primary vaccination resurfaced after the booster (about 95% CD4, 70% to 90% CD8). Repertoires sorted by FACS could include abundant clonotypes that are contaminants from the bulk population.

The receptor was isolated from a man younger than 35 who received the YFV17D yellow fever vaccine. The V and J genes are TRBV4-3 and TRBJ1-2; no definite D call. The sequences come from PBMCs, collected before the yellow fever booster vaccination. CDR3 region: CASSQDRGDYGYTF. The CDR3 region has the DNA TGCGCCAGCAGCCAAGATCGAGGAGACTATGGCTACACCTTC.